This TCR beta chain was sequenced in a study of glioma-infiltrating T cells. This CDR3 is 16 amino acids long. CDR1 SGHTA and CDR2 FQGNSA come from the germline V gene. Whole-study results and caveats: Non-neoplastic patients had below-expected tissue-blood divergence, while all gliomas exceeded expectation.

Using RNA template, CDR3s of TCR alpha and beta were amplified with iRepertoire arm-PCR. TCRdb analysed the multiplex PCR reads with MiXCR anew, one entry per CDR3 protein. The sample yields about 210,000 distinct CDR3 sequences, around 32% seen once. On this clonotype: What it binds is unknown. A much larger clone lies a single base off, so this may be a read error.

Sequenced input: glioma tissue, nonneoplastic brain tissue, or PBMCs (not recorded which). The chain links TRBV7-2 to TRBJ2-3, with D possibly being TRBD2 (5 bases). The clonotype originates from a human donor with low-grade glioma or glioblastoma, undergoing nonglioma brain surgery, or in good health (not recorded which). DNA of the CDR3: TGTGCCAGCAGCTTAGGGCGTGGAGGTCGCACATATACGCAGTATTTT. It specifies CASSLGRGGRTYTQYF.